Listed below are T cell receptor beta chains from one sample, sequenced in a study of blood T cells in healthy people across ages. TCRdb reprocessed the 5' RACE reads via MiXCR and lists one record per CDR3 protein. Counted here are 1.5 million or so distinct CDR3 sequences, around 40% occurring once; the ten biggest clones make up over 3.5%. The material sequenced was blood. These receptors all stem from a woman between 18 and 30 years old in good health. Each CDR3 is given with its conserved first and last residue. The D gene is left open where the match is weak. Not every row has a clone size; where given, it reads once, few, many or a size class.

NA,TRBD2,NA,TRBV20-1,CSAFGLAGGTSLPEQYF
NA,NA,TRBJ2-4,TRBV5-6,CASSSVKNIQYF
NA,NA,TRBJ2-7,TRBV12-3/TRBV12-4,CASSQTAYSSYEQYF
NA,TRBD2,TRBJ2-5,TRBV7-7,CASSSTSGEETQYF
NA,NA,TRBJ2-3,TRBV10-3,CAISDTIDTQYF
NA,TRBD1,TRBJ1-4,TRBV9,CASSELQGAANEKLFF
NA,NA,TRBJ2-3,TRBV28,CASSLPPPTDTQYF
NA,NA,TRBJ2-1,TRBV7-6,CASSVFSASYNEQFF
few,NA,TRBJ2-7,TRBV27,CASRPVDSSYEQYF
NA,NA,TRBJ1-1,TRBV4-3,CTSSQEKGRTEAFF
many,TRBD1,TRBJ2-5,TRBV11-2,CASSLGQGNQETQYF
NA,TRBD1,TRBJ1-5,TRBV20-1,CSAGETGDGGNQPQHF
NA,TRBD1,TRBJ2-7,TRBV10-3,CAISDTGEYEQYF
NA,NA,TRBJ2-3,TRBV4-3,CASSQALEGSQYF
once,NA,TRBJ1-5,TRBV3-1,CASSQGNRRVFDQPQHF
NA,NA,TRBJ1-2,TRBV11-3,CASSWRRSRARVGYTF
few,NA,TRBJ2-1,TRBV5-1,CASSLGPPNNEQFF
NA,TRBD1,NA,TRBV3-1,CASSRTGTGNEQYF
NA,TRBD1,TRBJ1-2,TRBV7-8,CASSLNRGPTPYGYTF
NA,TRBD1,TRBJ1-2,TRBV5-1,CASSSAGDRIYGYTF
NA,NA,TRBJ2-1,TRBV20-1,CSAKGRGSYNEQFF
NA,NA,TRBJ2-1,TRBV3-1,CASSLRDTDYNEQFF